This T cell receptor (beta chain) was documented in a study of T cell responses to AZD1222 COVID-19 vaccine. Study-level points and caveats: Repertoire samples came only from after the peak T cell response. Mostly white British, mostly female donors; authors suggested clonal diversity may be underestimated. There were vaccine-associated CD4 TCRs across spike, dominant at 160-218 and 743-854.

The sample holds one count of this clone. Its antigen remains unidentified. The study pooled second doses at about 4 or about 12 weeks. CDR1 is MNHEY and CDR2 is SVGEGT in the germline V gene. Trimming cost V 5 bases and J 2 bases, with 10 bases left between them. The CDR3 totals 13 residues. Clones were sequenced by immunoSEQ multiplex PCR, and TCRdb holds only the in-frame ones, with some missing. The sample has about 73,000 clones, roughly 89% seen once; the top ten hold 7.5% to 10%. The V gene is TRBV6-2 or TRBV6-3, the J gene TRBJ2-7; no clear D. The TCR originated in an adult who received the AZD1222 COVID-19 vaccine. The specimen comprised peripheral blood, sampled 28 days after the second AZD1222 dose. The DNA for the CDR3 is TGTGCCAGCAGTGACCCCCCACCCTACGAGCAGTACTTC. Translating gives CASSDPPPYEQYF.